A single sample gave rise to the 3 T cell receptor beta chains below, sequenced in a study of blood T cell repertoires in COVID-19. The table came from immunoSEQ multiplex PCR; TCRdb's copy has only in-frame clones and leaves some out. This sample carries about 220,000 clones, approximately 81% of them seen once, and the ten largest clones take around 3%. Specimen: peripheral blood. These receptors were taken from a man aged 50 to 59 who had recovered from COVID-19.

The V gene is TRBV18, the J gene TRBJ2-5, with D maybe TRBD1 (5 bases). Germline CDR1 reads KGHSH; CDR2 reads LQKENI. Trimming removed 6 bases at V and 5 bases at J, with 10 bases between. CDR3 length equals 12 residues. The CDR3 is CASSPGLETQYF. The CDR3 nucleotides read TGTGCCAGCTCCCCAGGGCTGGAGACCCAGTACTTC.

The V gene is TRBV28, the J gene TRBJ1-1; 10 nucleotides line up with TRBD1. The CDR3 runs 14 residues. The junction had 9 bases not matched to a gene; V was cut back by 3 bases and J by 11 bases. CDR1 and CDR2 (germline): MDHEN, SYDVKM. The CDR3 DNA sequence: TGTGCCAGCAGTTTCTGGGGACAGGGGATTTCGGCTTTCTTT. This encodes CASSFWGQGISAFF.

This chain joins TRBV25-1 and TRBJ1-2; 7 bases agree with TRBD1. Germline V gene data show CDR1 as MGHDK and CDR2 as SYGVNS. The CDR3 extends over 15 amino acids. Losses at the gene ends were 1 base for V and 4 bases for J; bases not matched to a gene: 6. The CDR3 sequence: CASSESDRPIYGYTF. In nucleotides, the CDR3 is TGTGCCAGCAGTGAATCGGACAGGCCAATCTATGGCTACACCTTC.